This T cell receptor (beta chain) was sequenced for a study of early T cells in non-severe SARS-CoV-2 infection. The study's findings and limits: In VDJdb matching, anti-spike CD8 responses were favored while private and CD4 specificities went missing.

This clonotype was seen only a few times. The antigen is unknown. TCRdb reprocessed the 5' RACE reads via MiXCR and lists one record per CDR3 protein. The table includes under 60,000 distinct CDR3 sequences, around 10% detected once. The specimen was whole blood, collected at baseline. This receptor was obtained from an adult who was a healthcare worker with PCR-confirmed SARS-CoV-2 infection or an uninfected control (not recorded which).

For the CDR3, the DNA is TGTGCCAGCACCCCGGGGGGGTTAAATCAGCCCCAGCATTTT. This gives the protein CASTPGGLNQPQHF. This chain connects TRBV6-6 to TRBJ1-5; possibly TRBD1 for D (5 bases). The germline V gene has CDR1 MNHNY and CDR2 SVGAGI (reference sequence). V dropped 7 bases and J dropped 4 bases, with 14 bases sitting between them. The CDR3 spans 14 residues.